The source of this TCR beta chain is a study of neurological immune-mediated disorders (dated by TCRdb to the late 2010s). Context from the whole study: The study compared peripheral blood TCR-beta repertoires of HTLV-I-associated myelopathy (HAM/TSP) patients, multiple sclerosis patients and healthy controls using UMI-based sequencing. Longitudinal samples, technical triplicates and paired sorted CD4+ and CD8+ T-cell subsets, alongside PBMC samples, were included among the 106 TCR-beta libraries. The cohort was made up of 60 to 75 subjects, consisting of 15 or so HAM/TSP patients, about 35 multiple sclerosis patients and 20 or so healthy controls. Results and caveats for the whole study, not just this receptor: Expanded clones from different subjects shared no identical CDR3 amino acid sequences, which suggests that TCR-beta repertoires were private in all groups. TCR clonal expansion was greatest in HAM/TSP patients and smallest in MS patients, who ranked below even healthy controls.

Reading the germline V gene gives CDR1 SGHRS and CDR2 YFSETQ. V is pared back by 4 bases and J by 1 base, with 14 bases lying between the germline termini. Including the terminal cysteine and phenylalanine, the CDR3 comprises 15 residues. Only the CDR3 region is kept as DNA, spanning 45 bases read in frame from base 1. This clonotype was seen many times. This clone's antigen is unknown. No per-base quality is available; no much larger clone lies one base away. The healthy controls were volunteers from a blood bank in Maryland, USA. For unsorted PBMC libraries, 2 million PBMCs were used after storage in RNAlater at -80 degrees C until RNA extraction. Peripheral blood underwent Ficoll-Hypaque density gradient centrifugation to isolate PBMCs, which were then cryopreserved in liquid nitrogen. cDNA was synthesized by template-switch 5'RACE using a primer with a 10-nucleotide random unique molecular identifier that tagged each TCR transcript. Every sequencing run covered 15-18 subjects and yielded more than 170 million TCR-beta sequences. The RNeasy kit was used to extract total RNA. The KAPA Real-time Library Amplification kit was used to amplify TCR-beta VDJ regions with primers for the TCR constant region and the 5'RACE anchor. Sample indexes and Illumina adaptors were added in a first PCR, and a second PCR then increased library yield. After Ampure bead purification, the roughly 650 bp TCR product was size-selected on a 2% E-gel SizeSelection system. Before pooling, library quality was checked on a Bioanalyzer, concentration was measured with Qubit, and libraries were quantified with the Kapa Library Quantification kit. An Illumina HiSeq 2500 was used to sequence the libraries paired-end at 2 x 150 bp. To increase sequence diversity, 25-30% phiX was spiked into each library pool. The authors processed their data as follows. The UMI-based MiGEC pipeline processed quality-filtered reads and removed over 80% of raw TCR sequences during error correction. IMGT germline references were used for alignment of VDJ genes, and clonotypes were defined by a unique CDR3 amino acid sequence together with V-J genes. Clonal expansion, Shannon diversity, and CDR3 relatedness (CalcPairwiseDistances, ClusterSamples) were evaluated with VDJtools, and phylogenetic trees were built with CLCbio workbench. Expanded clones were defined as having at least 8 unique UMIs, based on coefficient-of-variation modelling across technical triplicates. TCRdb took the public reads, trimmed them with fastp at Q25, ran MiXCR for clone calling and kept in-frame beta chains. Every entry covers one CDR3 protein and lists the most common genes and DNA from its rows. What appears here as the V and J calls and clone size reflects TCRdb's work, not the paper's. The sample yields over 65,000 distinct CDR3 sequences; roughly 9.5% were counted once. Less than 2% of the sample is in the top ten clones.

Sequencing was carried out using PBMCs. The sequence is built from TRBV5-1 and TRBJ1-1, and the D gene may be TRBD1, 5 bases matching. The TCR sequence derives from a man in his fifties in good health. The CDR3 here reads CASSRLGGANTEAFF. The sequence in DNA is TGCGCCAGCAGCCGGCTGGGCGGGGCGAACACTGAAGCTTTCTTT.